Detailed here is one T cell receptor (beta chain). The data are from a study of shared clonotypes between healthy human individuals. The investigators split CD4+ cells into a CD45RA+ naive subset and a CD45RA-negative memory subset. Measured with immunoSEQ multiplex PCR; TCRdb has only the in-frame clones, and not every one. The sample holds approximately 2.5 million clones, approximately 93% seen once. Germline V lookup: CDR1 SGHRS, CDR2 YFSETQ. This CDR3 contains 15 residues. V was pared by 6 bases and J by 6 bases, with 11 bases of the junction left unmatched. The sample taken for sequencing was naive CD4+ T cells from PBMCs. The subset is: CD45RA+ positively selected. This rearrangement joins TRBV5-1 to TRBJ2-2; 7 bases fit TRBD2. This receptor was obtained from a young man in good health. Some clones in this sample may be carry-over from other donors' samples. The CDR3 reads CASKTDAGAPGELFF. The CDR3 region has the DNA TGCGCCAGCAAGACGGATGCGGGAGCCCCCGGGGAGCTGTTTTTT.